The 14 T cell receptor beta chains listed next were all sequenced from one sample in a study of OX40 agonist ivuxolimab in advanced cancers. The protocol was immunoSEQ multiplex PCR, while the TCRdb copy is restricted to in-frame clones and leaves out a portion. The table lists roughly 46,000 clones, approximately 91% of them singletons. The source material was CD4+ or CD8+ T cells sorted from blood, sampled in a trial of the OX40 agonist ivuxolimab. The receptors stem from an adult with an advanced solid tumor such as melanoma, head and neck, liver or kidney cancer.

The chain uses TRBV28 and TRBJ1-5, with D maybe TRBD1 (5 bases). CDR1 is MDHEN and CDR2 is SYDVKM in the germline V gene. The CDR3 runs 12 residues. V shed 6 bases and J shed 5 bases, with 8 bases lying between them. CDR3 amino acids: CASSRGYQPQHF. CDR3 bases: TGTGCCAGCAGCCGGGGGTATCAGCCCCAGCATTTT.

The chain links TRBV27 to TRBJ2-7; TRBD1 matches 10 bases. J gave up 1 base and V 1 base, and 7 bases lay outside the gene matches. This CDR3 comprises 17 residues. Germline assignment: CDR1 MNHEY and CDR2 SMNVEV (reference sequence). The CDR3 loop reads CASSLLGQGPKSYEQYF. The CDR3 nucleotides are TGTGCCAGCAGTTTATTGGGACAGGGGCCTAAATCCTACGAGCAGTACTTC.

The chain has TRBV29-1 and TRBJ2-1; 13 bases fit TRBD2. The germline CDR1 and CDR2 sequences are SQVTM and ANQGSEA. The CDR3 runs 15 residues. Trimming at V came to 5 bases and at J to 6 bases, leaving 7 bases not matched to a gene. In DNA, the CDR3 is TGCAGCGTTCCGGGACTAGCGGGAATGGGCAATGAGCAGTTCTTC. Translating it yields CSVPGLAGMGNEQFF.

The rearrangement links TRBV29-1 to TRBJ2-1, with 14 bases fitting TRBD2. After removal of 8 bases from V and 7 bases from J, the junction contained 4 bases not matched to a gene. Looked up from germline, CDR1 is SQVTM and CDR2 is ANQGSEA. The CDR3 loop spans 13 amino acids. The CDR3 bases are TGCAGCAAGACTAGCGGGAGGGCAAATGAGCAGTTCTTC. It specifies CSKTSGRANEQFF.

This chain connects TRBV25-1 to TRBJ2-2; 11 bases are a match to TRBD2. Germline lookup yields CDR1 MGHDK and CDR2 SYGVNS. Germline trimming cut 2 bases from V and 4 bases from J; bases unmatched to any gene: 0. The CDR3 is 15 residues long. CDR3 in DNA: TGTGCCAGCAGTGAACTAGCGGGAGGCACCGGGGAGCTGTTTTTT. Protein sequence: CASSELAGGTGELFF. Based on the CDR3 plus reference TRBV25-1 and TRBJ2-2, the full variable domain is EADIYQTPRYLVIGTGKKITLECSQTMGHDKMYWYQQDPGMELHLIHYSYGVNSTEKGDLSSESTVSRIRTEHFPLTLESARPSHTSQYLCASSELAGGTGELFFGEGSRLTVL.

The J gene is TRBJ2-1, the V gene TRBV28; TRBD2 matches at 10 bases. The CDR3 consists of 14 residues. CDR1 and CDR2 (germline): MDHEN, SYDVKM. Trimming removed 3 bases from V and 6 bases from J; junction bases left unmatched: 2. The CDR3 DNA reads TGTGCCAGCAGTTTGCCTAGCGGGAGCAATGAGCAGTTCTTC. This codes for CASSLPSGSNEQFF. The variable domain in full, completed from reference TRBV28 and TRBJ2-1, reads DVKVTQSSRYLVKRTGEKVFLECVQDMDHENMFWYRQDPGLGLRLIYFSYDVKMKEKGDIPEGYSVSREKKERFSLILESASTNQTSMYLCASSLPSGSNEQFFGPGTRLTVL.

The J gene is TRBJ2-1, the V gene TRBV11-1; D possibly corresponds to TRBD2 (5 bases). CDR1 and CDR2 from the germline V gene are SGHAT and FQDESV (reference sequence). CDR3 size: 16 residues. Trimming took 5 bases from V and 1 from J, leaving 15 bases between them. CDR3 protein: CASSTRSGASYNEQFF. The CDR3 coding sequence is TGTGCCAGCAGCACCCGGAGCGGTGCGTCCTACAATGAGCAGTTCTTC.

The chain is built from TRBV5-6 and TRBJ1-2, with 7 nucleotides matching TRBD1. CDR3 length: 13 residues. The V segment lost 4 bases and the J segment 3 bases; nucleotides outside the gene matches: 3. Germline V gives CDR1 SGHDT, CDR2 YYEEEE. Written as DNA, the CDR3 is TGTGCCAGCAGCAGGGGGCCGGACTATGGCTACACCTTC. This encodes CASSRGPDYGYTF. Using reference TRBV5-6 and TRBJ1-2 for the parts outside the CDR3, the full variable domain is DAGVTQSPTHLIKTRGQQVTLRCSPKSGHDTVSWYQQALGQGPQFIFQYYEEEERQRGNFPDRFSGHQFPNYSSELNVNALLLGDSALYLCASSRGPDYGYTFGSGTRLTVV.

This clone turned up a few times. As DNA, the CDR3 is TGCAGCGTTGGGACGGGCGCTAACTATGGCTACACCTTC. Amino acids: CSVGTGANYGYTF. The chain recombines TRBV29-1 with TRBJ1-2; D not certain. Per germline, CDR1 SQVTM and CDR2 ANQGSEA. Trimming stripped 4 bases from V and 0 bases from J, with 9 bases between. The CDR3 extends over 13 amino acids.

The rearrangement links TRBV5-1 to TRBJ2-2; D perhaps matches TRBD1 (5 bases). Trimming cost V 0 bases and J 1 base, with 10 bases left between them. CDR3 length equals 16 residues. The V gene's germline CDR1 is SGHRS and CDR2 YFSETQ. In DNA, the CDR3 is TGCGCCAGCAGCTTGGGGCGGACAATGAACACCGGGGAGCTGTTTTTT. Translation: CASSLGRTMNTGELFF.

This clone is a singleton in its sample. The chain is built from TRBV11-3 and TRBJ2-3; D is perhaps TRBD2 (6 bases). The V end was cut by 1 base, the J end by 4 bases, with 9 bases between. The CDR3 covers 14 residues. The germline CDR1 and CDR2 sequences are SGHNT and YENEEA. CDR3 bases: TGTGCCAGCAGCTTAGTACTAGCTGCAGATACGCAGTATTTT. The encoded protein is CASSLVLAADTQYF.

This clone was observed a handful of times. The V and J genes are TRBV30 and TRBJ1-3; D perhaps matches TRBD1 (5 bases). The germline V gene encodes CDR1 GTSNPN and CDR2 SVGIG (reference sequence). Trimming pared 4 bases from V and 10 bases from J, leaving 11 bases between. The length of the CDR3 is 11 residues. The CDR3 nucleotides read TGTGCCTGGATGTTGGGGGGAACCATATATTTT. This encodes CAWMLGGTIYF.

This clone was detected only once. The rearrangement joins TRBV5-4 to TRBJ2-3; TRBD2 matches 13 bases. CDR3 length equals 15 residues. After removal of 4 bases from V and 4 bases from J, the junction contained 3 bases not matched to a gene. Germline loops: CDR1 SGHNT, CDR2 YYREEE (reference sequence). DNA of the CDR3: TGTGCCAGCAGCCCAGGACTAGCGGGAGCAGATACGCAGTATTTT. It codes for CASSPGLAGADTQYF.

The chain couples TRBV9 to TRBJ1-6; D unresolved. Trimming shortened V by 3 bases and J by 6 bases, and 7 bases separated the two germline ends. There are 13 residues in the CDR3. The V gene's germline CDR1 is SGDLS and CDR2 YYNGEE. The CDR3 DNA sequence: TGTGCCAGCAGCGCCTCAAGTAATTCACCCCTCCACTTT. It codes for CASSASSNSPLHF.